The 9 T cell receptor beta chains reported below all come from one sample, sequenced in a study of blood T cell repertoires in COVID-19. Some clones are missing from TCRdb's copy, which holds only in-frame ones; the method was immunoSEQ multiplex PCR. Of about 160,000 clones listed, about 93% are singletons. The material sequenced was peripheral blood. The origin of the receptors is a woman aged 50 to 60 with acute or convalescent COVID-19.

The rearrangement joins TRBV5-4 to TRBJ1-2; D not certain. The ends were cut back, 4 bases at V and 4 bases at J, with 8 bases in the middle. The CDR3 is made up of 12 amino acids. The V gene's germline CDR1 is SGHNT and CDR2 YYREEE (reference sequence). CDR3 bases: TGTGCCAGCAGCGATGACACCTATGGCTACACCTTC. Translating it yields CASSDDTYGYTF.

CDR3 sequence (DNA): TGTGCCAGCAGTTACCTCAGCCTCACGGGCACTGAAGCTTTCTTT. Its translation: CASSYLSLTGTEAFF. J is TRBJ1-1 and V is TRBV6-5, with D unresolved. Germline values: CDR1 MNHEY, CDR2 SVGAGI. V lost 2 bases to trimming and J lost 4 bases, with 14 bases between them. The CDR3 runs to 15 residues.

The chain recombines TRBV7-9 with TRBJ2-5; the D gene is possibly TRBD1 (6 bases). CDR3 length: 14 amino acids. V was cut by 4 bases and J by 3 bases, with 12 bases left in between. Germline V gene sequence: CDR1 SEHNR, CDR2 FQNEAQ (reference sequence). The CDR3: CASSSGQNKETQYF. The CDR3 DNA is TGTGCCAGCAGCTCCGGACAGAATAAAGAGACCCAGTACTTC.

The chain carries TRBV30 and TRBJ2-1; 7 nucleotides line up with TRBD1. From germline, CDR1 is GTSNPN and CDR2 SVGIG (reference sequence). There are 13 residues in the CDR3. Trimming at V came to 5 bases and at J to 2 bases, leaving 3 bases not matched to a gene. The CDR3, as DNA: TGTGCCTGGGAGACAGGGACCTACAATGAGCAGTTCTTC. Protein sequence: CAWETGTYNEQFF.

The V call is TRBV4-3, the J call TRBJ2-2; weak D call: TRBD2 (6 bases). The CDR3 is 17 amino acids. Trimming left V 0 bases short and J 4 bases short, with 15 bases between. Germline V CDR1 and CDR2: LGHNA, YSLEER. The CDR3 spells CASSQDLNGGLTGELFF. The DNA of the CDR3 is TGCGCCAGCAGCCAAGATCTGAACGGGGGACTCACCGGGGAGCTGTTTTTT.

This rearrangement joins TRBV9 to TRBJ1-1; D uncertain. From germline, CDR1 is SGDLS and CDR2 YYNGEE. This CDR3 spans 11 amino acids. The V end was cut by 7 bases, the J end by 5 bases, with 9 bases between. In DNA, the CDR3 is TGTGCCAGCGGGGAGTGGACTGAAGCTTTCTTT. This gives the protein CASGEWTEAFF. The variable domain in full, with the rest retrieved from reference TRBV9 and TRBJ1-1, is DSGVTQTPKHLITATGQRVTLRCSPRSGDLSVYWYQQSLDQGLQFLIQYYNGEERAKGNILERFSAQQFPDLHSELNLSSLELGDSALYFCASGEWTEAFFGQGTRLTVV.

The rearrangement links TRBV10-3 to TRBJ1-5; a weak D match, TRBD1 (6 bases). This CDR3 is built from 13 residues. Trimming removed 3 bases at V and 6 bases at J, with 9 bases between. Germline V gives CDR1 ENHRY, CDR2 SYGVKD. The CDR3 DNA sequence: TGTGCCATCAGTGAAGGGGGGGCTCAGCCCCAGCATTTT. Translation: CAISEGGAQPQHF.

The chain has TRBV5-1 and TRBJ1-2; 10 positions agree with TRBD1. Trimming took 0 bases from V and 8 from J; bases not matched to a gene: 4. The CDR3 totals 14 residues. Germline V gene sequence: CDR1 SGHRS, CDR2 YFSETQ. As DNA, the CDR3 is TGCGCCAGCAGCTTGGGACAGGGGGCTGGAGGCTACACCTTC. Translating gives CASSLGQGAGGYTF.

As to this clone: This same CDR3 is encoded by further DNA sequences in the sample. This chain's CDR3 is CASSPGANTEAFF. DNA for the CDR3: TGTGCCAGCTCACCGGGAGCGAACACTGAAGCTTTCTTT. V and J are TRBV18 and TRBJ1-1; D uncertain. Trimming left V 3 bases short and J 1 base short, with 6 bases between. Germline loops: CDR1 KGHSH, CDR2 LQKENI. This CDR3 is 13 amino acids long.